These 17 T cell receptor beta chains were all obtained from the same sample, sequenced in a study of post-analysis software for immune sequencing data. Presence of unique molecular identifiers characterized the TCR beta cDNA libraries. TCRdb passed the PCR reads through MiXCR, listing each CDR3 protein once. The table records around 770,000 distinct CDR3 sequences, around 46% of them present only once. Their antigens are not known. General study results and limits: Higher frequency in patients than in controls was seen for roughly five TRBV segments, with TRBV5-6, TRBV5-1 and TRBV20-1 among them.

Sequenced sample: blood. These receptors came from a girl between 10 and 17 years old with multiple sclerosis.

This clonotype showed up just a few times. This chain uses TRBV7-2 with TRBJ1-1; D gene ambiguous. Germline-derived CDR1 and CDR2 are SGHTA and FQGNSA. CDR3 size: 14 residues. V lost 4 bases and J 0 bases, leaving 9 bases between the germline ends. CDR3 bases: TGTGCCAGCAGCTCCGGACGGATGAACACTGAAGCTTTCTTT. Protein product: CASSSGRMNTEAFF.

The chain combines TRBV13 with TRBJ1-1, with 8 bases that match TRBD1. V dropped 2 bases and J dropped 1; count of bases not matched to a gene: 6. CDR1 and CDR2 from the germline V gene are PRHDT and FYEKMQ (reference sequence). CDR3 length equals 16 residues. The CDR3 reads CASSLPPDRENTEAFF. The CDR3 DNA is TGTGCCAGCAGCTTACCCCCGGACAGGGAGAACACTGAAGCTTTCTTT.

The chain is built from TRBV11-3 and TRBJ1-2; no definite D call. Per the germline V gene, CDR1 is SGHNT and CDR2 is YENEEA. Trimming left V 5 bases short and J 1 base short, with 11 bases between. The CDR3 is made up of 14 amino acids. CDR3 region: CASSPDNLNYGYTF. The CDR3, as DNA: TGTGCCAGCAGCCCTGATAACCTTAACTATGGCTACACCTTC.

The chain recombines TRBV29-1 with TRBJ2-5, with 7 bases matching TRBD2. The CDR3 loop spans 16 amino acids. Germline V gene sequence: CDR1 SQVTM, CDR2 ANQGSEA. J was trimmed by 5 bases and V by 0 bases; bases with no gene match: 12. The CDR3 nucleotides are TGCAGCGTTGAAGAAGCGGCTAGCGGCCCTTGGGAGACCCAGTACTTC. Translated: CSVEEAASGPWETQYF.

This clonotype was seen repeatedly, ten times or more. J is TRBJ2-1 and V is TRBV12-3 or TRBV12-4; 12 nucleotides match TRBD2. The V gene end was trimmed by 5 bases and the J gene end by 4 bases; junction bases not matched to a gene: 6. This CDR3 contains 16 residues. The CDR3 DNA sequence: TGTGCCAGCAGTCCGCCGGGACTAGCGGGTTACAATGAGCAGTTCTTC. Protein sequence: CASSPPGLAGYNEQFF.

This chain links TRBV4-2 with TRBJ2-7; 7 positions agree with TRBD2. CDR1 is LGHNA and CDR2 is YNFKEQ in the germline V gene. V was pared by 0 bases and J by 2 bases, with 4 bases of the junction left unmatched. The CDR3 is 15 amino acids. The chain's CDR3 is CASSQEGGPPYEQYF. The CDR3, as DNA: TGTGCCAGCAGCCAAGAGGGAGGGCCCCCCTACGAGCAGTACTTC.

The sample holds a few counts of this clonotype. The genes are TRBV28 and TRBJ2-7; D possibly corresponds to TRBD1 (6 bases). In germline, CDR1 is MDHEN, CDR2 SYDVKM. This CDR3 contains 15 residues. V dropped 6 bases and J dropped 2 bases, with 17 bases sitting between them. DNA for the CDR3: TGTGCCAGCAGCCTGATCGGGACAACAGCCTACGAGCAGTACTTC. Translated: CASSLIGTTAYEQYF.

This clonotype occurred a few times. The J gene is TRBJ2-3, the V gene TRBV28; TRBD2 might be the D (6 bases). The V and J ends lost 3 bases and 3 bases respectively, with 19 bases between them. The germline CDR1 and CDR2 sequences are MDHEN and SYDVKM. The CDR3 has 17 residues. Here the CDR3 DNA reads TGTGCCAGCAGTTTGCCCGAATGGGGGGATCGGACAGATACGCAGTATTTT. It codes for CASSLPEWGDRTDTQYF.

This clonotype was counted a few times. The chain uses TRBV20-1 and TRBJ2-1; 8 nucleotides align to TRBD2. There are 15 residues in the CDR3. CDR1 and CDR2 (germline): DFQATT, SNEGSKA (reference sequence). J was trimmed by 5 bases and V by 2 bases; bases with no gene match: 8. For the CDR3, the DNA is TGCAGTGCTAGACCCGGGAGGGCCTTTGACAATGAGCAGTTCTTC. Translation: CSARPGRAFDNEQFF.

The V and J genes are TRBV12-3 or TRBV12-4 and TRBJ2-7; D gene ambiguous. V was trimmed by 5 bases and J by 3 bases, leaving 8 bases between them. The CDR3 totals 12 residues. The chain's CDR3 is CASSATLYEQYF. The CDR3 nucleotides are TGTGCCAGCAGTGCTACACTCTACGAGCAGTACTTC.

This clonotype was detected a few times. The chain combines TRBV7-3 with TRBJ2-5; 9 bases fit TRBD2. The CDR3 extends over 16 amino acids. V was pared by 2 bases and J by 0 bases, with 4 bases of the junction left unmatched. Germline assignment: CDR1 SGHTA and CDR2 FQGTGA. Here the CDR3 reads CASSLWGGRDQETQYF. The CDR3 nucleotides read TGTGCCAGCAGCTTATGGGGCGGGAGGGACCAAGAGACCCAGTACTTC.

V usage is TRBV7-3 and J usage is TRBJ2-5, with 8 bases identical to TRBD1. The DNA end is a closer match to TRBJ2-7, so the J assignment may be wrong. This CDR3 has 15 residues. Germline V gene sequence: CDR1 SGHTA, CDR2 FQGTGA. The CDR3 DNA reads TGTGCCAGCAGCTTAACGTCAGACAGGGGCCGCGAGCAGTACTTC. Its protein is CASSLTSDRGREQYF.

This chain connects TRBV25-1 to TRBJ2-1; TRBD2 matches 7 bases. Germline-derived CDR1 and CDR2 are MGHDK and SYGVNS. V shed 0 bases, J shed 5 bases, and the junction held 10 bases outside the gene matches. CDR3 length equals 17 residues. CDR3 nucleotides: TGTGCCAGCAGTGAATATATACGTAGCGGGTCGAACAATGAGCAGTTCTTC. It specifies CASSEYIRSGSNNEQFF.

This clonotype was seen only a few times. The chain recombines TRBV29-1 with TRBJ2-1, with D possibly being TRBD1 or TRBD2 (6 bases each). With 6 bases removed from V and 7 bases from J, the gap between germline ends came to 22 bases. Per the germline V gene, CDR1 is SQVTM and CDR2 is ANQGSEA. CDR3 length: 15 residues. As DNA, the CDR3 is TGCAGCGTCGAGGCGGGACACTCTAGGGTAAATGAGCAGTTCTTC. It yields the protein CSVEAGHSRVNEQFF.

Details on this clonotype: A much larger clone lies a single base off, so this may be a read error. The chain recombines TRBV6-6 with TRBJ2-3; D is unresolved. The CDR3 covers 12 residues. CDR1 is MNHNY, CDR2 SVGAGI, per germline (reference sequence). The CDR3: CVGGWSTDTQYF. CDR3 nucleotides: TGTGTCGGCGGCTGGAGCACAGATACGCAGTATTTT.

This clonotype turned up a few times. The genes are TRBV29-1 and TRBJ2-1, with unresolved D. This CDR3 spans 13 amino acids. Germline V CDR1 and CDR2: SQVTM, ANQGSEA. V was clipped by 1 base and J by 9 bases, with 13 bases between them. This CDR3 reads CSVEGITTGEQFF. CDR3 nucleotides: TGCAGCGTTGAAGGGATAACCACCGGTGAGCAGTTCTTC.

V is TRBV7-3 and J is TRBJ1-1; 11 nucleotides match TRBD1. J lost 5 bases, V lost 5 bases, and 10 bases had no gene match. Per germline, CDR1 SGHTA and CDR2 FQGTGA. This CDR3 contains 16 residues. The chain's CDR3 is CASSNLHGQGATEAFF. CDR3 in DNA: TGTGCCAGCAGCAACCTCCACGGACAGGGGGCAACTGAAGCTTTCTTT. The whole variable domain, filled in from reference TRBV7-3 and TRBJ1-1, reads GAGVSQTPSNKVTEKGKYVELRCDPISGHTALYWYRQSLGQGPEFLIYFQGTGAADDSGLPNDRFFAVRPEGSVSTLKIQRTERGDSAVYLCASSNLHGQGATEAFFGQGTRLTVV.